Listed here are 6 T cell receptor beta chains from one sample, sequenced in a study of cytomegalovirus exposure and HLA in healthy donors. The PCR ran on 60 Vbeta and 13 Jbeta primers. Method: immunoSEQ multiplex PCR; TCRdb's copy keeps in-frame clones and lacks some. Of about 210,000 clones listed, around 90% are singletons. The sample taken for sequencing was PBMCs. All receptors derive from a boy younger than 10 in good health and CMV-seronegative.

The chain links TRBV29-1 to TRBJ2-1, with a weak D call TRBD1 (5 bases). V was shortened by 3 bases and J by 6 bases, with 6 bases between the two germline ends. This CDR3 region has 11 residues. In germline, CDR1 is SQVTM, CDR2 ANQGSEA. The CDR3 nucleotides read TGCAGCGTTGAGGGGCGCAATGAGCAGTTCTTC. Translating gives CSVEGRNEQFF.

The chain uses TRBV5-1 and TRBJ2-2; weak D call: TRBD1 (5 bases). Germline CDR1 SGHRS, CDR2 YFSETQ. V lost 2 bases and J lost 3, with 8 bases in between. This CDR3 contains 14 residues. The CDR3 DNA follows: TGCGCCAGCAGCTTACAAGGGGACACCGGGGAGCTGTTTTTT. This sequence encodes CASSLQGDTGELFF.

In DNA form, the CDR3 reads TGTGCCAGCAGTAGGACAGCGGACGAGACCCAGTACTTC. This encodes CASSRTADETQYF. V gene TRBV27 combines with J gene TRBJ2-5; D is perhaps TRBD1 (6 bases). Germline V lookup: CDR1 MNHEY, CDR2 SMNVEV (reference sequence). The CDR3 is made up of 13 amino acids. Trimming stripped 5 bases from V and 5 bases from J, with 12 bases between.

This chain uses TRBV27 with TRBJ1-2; weak D call: TRBD1 (6 bases). The CDR3 is 17 residues long. CDR1 and CDR2 from the germline V gene are MNHEY and SMNVEV (reference sequence). Trimming removed 5 bases at V and 5 bases at J, with 24 bases between. This CDR3 reads CASSIDRSWGQWYGYTF. CDR3 bases: TGTGCCAGCAGTATAGACAGGTCTTGGGGGCAATGGTATGGCTACACCTTC.

This chain joins TRBV6-5 and TRBJ2-3, with TRBD2 as a possible D gene (5 bases). Trimming left V 3 bases short and J 0 bases short, with 13 bases between. Germline CDR1 and CDR2: MNHEY and SVGAGI. This CDR3 has 16 residues. The CDR3, as DNA: TGTGCCAGCAGTTATACCCGGGGTCTAAGCACAGATACGCAGTATTTT. Protein: CASSYTRGLSTDTQYF.

The rearrangement links TRBV7-9 to TRBJ2-5; D is unclear. Germline V gives CDR1 SEHNR, CDR2 FQNEAQ (reference sequence). The CDR3 runs 12 residues. The V gene lost 5 bases and the J gene lost 4 bases, with 8 bases spanning the gap. The CDR3 region has the DNA TGTGCCAGCAGCCCCATGGCAGAGACCCAGTACTTC. Amino acid sequence: CASSPMAETQYF.